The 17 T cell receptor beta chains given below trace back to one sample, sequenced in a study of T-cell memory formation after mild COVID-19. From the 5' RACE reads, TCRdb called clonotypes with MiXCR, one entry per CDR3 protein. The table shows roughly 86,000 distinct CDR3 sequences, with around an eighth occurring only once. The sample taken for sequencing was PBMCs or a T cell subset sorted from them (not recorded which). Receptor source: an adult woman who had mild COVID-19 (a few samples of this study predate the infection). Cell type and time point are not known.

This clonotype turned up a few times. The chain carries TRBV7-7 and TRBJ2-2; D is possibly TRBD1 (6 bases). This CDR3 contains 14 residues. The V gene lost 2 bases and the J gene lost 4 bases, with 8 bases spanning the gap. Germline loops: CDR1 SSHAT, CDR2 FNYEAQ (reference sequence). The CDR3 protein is CASSLPGATGELFF. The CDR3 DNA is TGTGCCAGCAGCTTACCAGGGGCCACCGGGGAGCTGTTTTTT. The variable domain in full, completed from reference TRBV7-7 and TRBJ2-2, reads GAGVSQSPRYKVTKRGQDVTLRCDPISSHATLYWYQQALGQGPEFLTYFNYEAQPDKSGLPSDRFSAERPEGSISTLTIQRTEQRDSAMYRCASSLPGATGELFFGEGSRLTVL.

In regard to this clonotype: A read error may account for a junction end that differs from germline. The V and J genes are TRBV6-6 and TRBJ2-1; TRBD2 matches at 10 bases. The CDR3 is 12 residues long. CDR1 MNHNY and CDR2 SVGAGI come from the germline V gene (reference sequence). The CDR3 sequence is CASRAGGDQVVF. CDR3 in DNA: TGTGCCAGCAGAGCGGGAGGGGACCAGGTGGTCTTC.

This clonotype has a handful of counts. As DNA, the CDR3 is TGTGCCAGCAGTCTGACGGGGGGGGTGACAGATACGCAGTATTTT. Amino acid sequence: CASSLTGGVTDTQYF. The V and J genes are TRBV5-4 and TRBJ2-3, with 8 positions matching TRBD2. The CDR3 extends over 15 amino acids. V trimming: 5 bases; J trimming: 3 bases; junction bases outside the gene matches: 8. Per germline, CDR1 SGHNT and CDR2 YYREEE (reference sequence).

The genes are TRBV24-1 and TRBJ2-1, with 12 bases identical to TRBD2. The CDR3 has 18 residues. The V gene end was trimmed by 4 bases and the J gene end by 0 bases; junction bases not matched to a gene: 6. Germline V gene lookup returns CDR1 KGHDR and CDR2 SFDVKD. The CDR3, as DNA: TGTGCCACCAGTGAGTGGACTAGCGGGGAAAGCTCCTACAATGAGCAGTTCTTC. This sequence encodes CATSEWTSGESSYNEQFF.

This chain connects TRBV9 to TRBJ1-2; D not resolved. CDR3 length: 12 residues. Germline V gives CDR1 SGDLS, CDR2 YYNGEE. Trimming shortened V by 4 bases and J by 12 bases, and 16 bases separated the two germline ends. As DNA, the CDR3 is TGTGCCAGCAGCAACTCAGACGGCCGACACACCTTC. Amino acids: CASSNSDGRHTF.

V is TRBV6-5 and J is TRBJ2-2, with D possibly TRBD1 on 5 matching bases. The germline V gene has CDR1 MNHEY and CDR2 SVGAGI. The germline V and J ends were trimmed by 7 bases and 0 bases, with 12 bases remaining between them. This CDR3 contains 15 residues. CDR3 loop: CASTLKGANTGELFF. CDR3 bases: TGTGCCAGCACCTTAAAAGGGGCGAACACCGGGGAGCTGTTTTTT.

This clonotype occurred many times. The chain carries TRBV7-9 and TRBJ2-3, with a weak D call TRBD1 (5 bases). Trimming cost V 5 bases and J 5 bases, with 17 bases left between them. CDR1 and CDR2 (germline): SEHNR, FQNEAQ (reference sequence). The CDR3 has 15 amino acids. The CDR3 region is CASSPLDTFGDTQYF. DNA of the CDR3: TGTGCCAGCAGCCCCTTGGACACCTTCGGAGATACGCAGTATTTT. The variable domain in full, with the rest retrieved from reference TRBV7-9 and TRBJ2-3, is DTGVSQNPRHKITKRGQNVTFRCDPISEHNRLYWYRQTLGQGPEFLTYFQNEAQLEKSRLLSDRFSAERPKGSFSTLEIQRTEQGDSAMYLCASSPLDTFGDTQYFGPGTRLTVL.

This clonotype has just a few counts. The CDR3 region has the DNA TGTGCCAGCAGCGTCTCAGGAGGGACAGGGGGCGAGGATGGCTACACCTTC. Its translation is CASSVSGGTGGEDGYTF. The chain combines TRBV9 with TRBJ1-2; 12 bases match TRBD1. Germline values: CDR1 SGDLS, CDR2 YYNGEE. With 2 bases clipped from V and 6 bases from J, the junction kept 11 bases outside the gene matches. CDR3 length: 17 residues.

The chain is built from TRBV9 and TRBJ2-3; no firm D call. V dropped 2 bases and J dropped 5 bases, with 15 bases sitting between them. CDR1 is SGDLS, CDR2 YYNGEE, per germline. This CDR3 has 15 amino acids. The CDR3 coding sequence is TGTGCCAGCAGCGTCGGGCCCCAAGGCGGAGATACGCAGTATTTT. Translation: CASSVGPQGGDTQYF.

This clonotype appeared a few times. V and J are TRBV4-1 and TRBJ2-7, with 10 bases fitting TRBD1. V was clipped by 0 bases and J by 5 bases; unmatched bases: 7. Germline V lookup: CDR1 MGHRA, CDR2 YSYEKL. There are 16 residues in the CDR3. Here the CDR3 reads CASSQDQGTGDDEQYF. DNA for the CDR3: TGCGCCAGCAGCCAAGATCAGGGGACAGGGGATGACGAGCAGTACTTC.

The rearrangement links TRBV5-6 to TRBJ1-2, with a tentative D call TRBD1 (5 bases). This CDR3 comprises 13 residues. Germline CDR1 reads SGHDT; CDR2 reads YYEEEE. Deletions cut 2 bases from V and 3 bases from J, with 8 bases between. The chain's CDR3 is CASSFEGDYGYTF. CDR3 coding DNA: TGTGCCAGCAGCTTCGAAGGGGACTATGGCTACACCTTC.

The CDR3 region has the DNA TGTGCCACCGTGGCAGGGGGGACCTACGAGCAGTACTTC. This codes for CATVAGGTYEQYF. The V gene is TRBV15, the J gene TRBJ2-7, with a weak D call TRBD1 (7 bases). This CDR3 is 13 amino acids long. V lost 8 bases and J 2 bases, leaving 13 bases between the germline ends. Germline V gene lookup returns CDR1 LNHNV and CDR2 YYDKDF (reference sequence).

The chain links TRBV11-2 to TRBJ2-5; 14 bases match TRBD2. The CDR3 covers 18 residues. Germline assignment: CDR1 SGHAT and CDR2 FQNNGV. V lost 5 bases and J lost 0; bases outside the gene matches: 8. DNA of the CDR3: TGTGCCAGCAGCCCGGGACTAGCGGGAGATTGGTACCAAGAGACCCAGTACTTC. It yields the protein CASSPGLAGDWYQETQYF.

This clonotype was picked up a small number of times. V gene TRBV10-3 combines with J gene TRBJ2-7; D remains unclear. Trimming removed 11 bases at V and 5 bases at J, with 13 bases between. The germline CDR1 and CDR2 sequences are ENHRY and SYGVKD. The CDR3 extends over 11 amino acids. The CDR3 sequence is CASWDGNEQYF. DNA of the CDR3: TGTGCCTCCTGGGATGGGAACGAGCAGTACTTC.

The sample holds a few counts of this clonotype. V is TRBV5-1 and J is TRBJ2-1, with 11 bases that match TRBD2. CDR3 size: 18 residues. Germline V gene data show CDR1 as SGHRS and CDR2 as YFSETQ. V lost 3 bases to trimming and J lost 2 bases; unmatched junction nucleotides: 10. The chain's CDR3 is CASSSGLTSGGTYNEQFF. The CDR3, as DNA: TGCGCCAGCAGCTCCGGCCTAACTAGCGGGGGAACCTACAATGAGCAGTTCTTC.

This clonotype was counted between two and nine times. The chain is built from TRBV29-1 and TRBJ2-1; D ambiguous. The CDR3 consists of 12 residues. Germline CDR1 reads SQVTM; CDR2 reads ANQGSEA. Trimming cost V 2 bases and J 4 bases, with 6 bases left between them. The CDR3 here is CSVERPYNEQFF. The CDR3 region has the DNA TGCAGCGTTGAAAGACCATACAATGAGCAGTTCTTC.

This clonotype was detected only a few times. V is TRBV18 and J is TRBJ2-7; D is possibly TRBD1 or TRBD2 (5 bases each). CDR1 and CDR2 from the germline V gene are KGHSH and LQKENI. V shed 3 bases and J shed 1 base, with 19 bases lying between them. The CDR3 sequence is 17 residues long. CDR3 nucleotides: TGTGCCAGCTCACCTTACCCCCCCGGGGCAGCATCCTACGAGCAGTACTTC. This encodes CASSPYPPGAASYEQYF.